Below, 6 T cell receptor beta chains from the same sample are listed, as sequenced in a study of post-analysis software for immune sequencing data. Study-level results: TRBV5-6, TRBV5-1 and TRBV20-1 belonged to a set of about five TRBV segments that were more frequent in patients than controls.

No antigen has been assigned to these receptors. Unique-molecular-identifier-tagged TCR beta cDNA libraries were used. TCRdb re-called the PCR reads with MiXCR, one entry per CDR3 protein. The sample has about 460,000 distinct CDR3 sequences, around 40% seen once; the top ten hold 9% to 14%. Sequencing was carried out using blood. These receptors all stem from a girl between 10 and 17 years old with multiple sclerosis.

This clonotype was seen a handful of times. The chain couples TRBV27 to TRBJ2-7; TRBD1 aligns across 7 bases. The V gene end was trimmed by 6 bases and the J gene end by 7 bases; junction bases not matched to a gene: 6. The germline CDR1 and CDR2 sequences are MNHEY and SMNVEV (reference sequence). The CDR3 totals 12 residues. CDR3 bases: TGTGCCAGCAGGCGTCAGACAGGGGAGCAGTACTTC. Protein: CASRRQTGEQYF.

This clonotype turned up a few times. The rearrangement joins TRBV20-1 to TRBJ1-4, with D possibly matching TRBD1 (6 bases). The V end was cut by 0 bases, the J end by 8 bases, with 16 bases between. Germline values: CDR1 DFQATT, CDR2 SNEGSKA (reference sequence). The length of the CDR3 is 15 residues. The CDR3 is CSARDFRGESEKLFF. CDR3 nucleotides: TGCAGTGCTAGAGACTTCAGGGGCGAATCCGAAAAACTGTTTTTT.

This clonotype was seen a handful of times. The chain combines TRBV29-1 with TRBJ2-7, with 7 bases fitting TRBD2. Germline CDR1 and CDR2: SQVTM and ANQGSEA. V lost 7 bases, J lost 3 bases, and 12 bases stayed unmatched. This CDR3 comprises 14 residues. CDR3 in DNA: TGCAGCGCTAGTACACTCAGCGGGGACTACGAGCAGTACTTC. It encodes CSASTLSGDYEQYF.

The V gene is TRBV7-3, the J gene TRBJ2-1; the D gene could be TRBD1 or TRBD2 (5 bases each). V was clipped by 2 bases and J by 0 bases, with 11 bases between them. This CDR3 region has 16 residues. Germline assignment: CDR1 SGHTA and CDR2 FQGTGA. The chain's CDR3 is CASSLSPGSSYNEQFF. CDR3 bases: TGTGCCAGCAGCTTATCCCCAGGGAGCTCCTACAATGAGCAGTTCTTC. The full variable domain, rest sourced from reference TRBV7-3 and TRBJ2-1, is GAGVSQTPSNKVTEKGKYVELRCDPISGHTALYWYRQSLGQGPEFLIYFQGTGAADDSGLPNDRFFAVRPEGSVSTLKIQRTERGDSAVYLCASSLSPGSSYNEQFFGPGTRLTVL.

The V gene is TRBV18, the J gene TRBJ2-4; the D is unclear. Near its end, the DNA agrees better with TRBJ2-5, so the J call may be wrong. The CDR3 loop spans 15 amino acids. The germline CDR1 and CDR2 sequences are KGHSH and LQKENI. CDR3 protein: CASSPPSVGKETQYF. The CDR3 coding sequence is TGTGCCAGCTCACCACCGAGTGTGGGAAAAGAGACCCAGTACTTC.

This clonotype was observed a few times. The chain joins TRBV2 to TRBJ2-7, with 12 bases matching TRBD2. J was trimmed by 3 bases and V by 5 bases; bases with no gene match: 5. CDR1 is SNHLY, CDR2 FYNNEI, per germline. CDR3 length: 15 residues. The CDR3 DNA is TGTGCCAGCAGTCGACTAGCGGGAGTCATCTACGAGCAGTACTTC. Translation gives CASSRLAGVIYEQYF.